The 5 T cell receptor beta chains below were found in one sample sequenced in a study of naive and memory T cell subsets. Both TRBC1 and TRBC2 were covered by a beta constant-region primer of two equimolar oligonucleotides. Four rounds of PCR amplified the ligated cDNA using nested alpha and beta constant-region primers plus SP2. Each CDR3 protein is one row after TCRdb ran MiXCR on the UMI-ligation and nested PCR reads. The sample includes around 110,000 distinct CDR3 sequences, about 36% seen only once; the top ten take roughly 0.9%. Sequenced: central memory CD4+ T cells from blood. The origin of the receptors is a human donor in good health.

This clonotype was found many times. The chain has TRBV24-1 and TRBJ2-3; D uncertain. CDR3 length equals 11 residues. CDR1 and CDR2 from the germline V gene are KGHDR and SFDVKD. The V and J ends lost 9 bases and 2 bases respectively, with 5 bases between them. The CDR3 nucleotides read TGTGCCACCGAAATCACAGATACGCAGTATTTT. As protein: CATEITDTQYF.

This rearrangement joins TRBV24-1 to TRBJ2-1, with D possibly TRBD1 on 8 matching bases. V was shortened by 6 bases and J by 4 bases, with 18 bases between the two germline ends. The CDR3 extends over 16 amino acids. The germline V gene has CDR1 KGHDR and CDR2 SFDVKD. CDR3 bases: TGTGCCACCAGTCCGAGCAGCGGGACAGGATACAATGAGCAGTTCTTC. This translates into CATSPSSGTGYNEQFF.

V gene TRBV6-5 combines with J gene TRBJ1-1; D is possibly TRBD1 (6 bases). V was shortened by 6 bases and J by 5 bases, with 25 bases between the two germline ends. Germline V CDR1 and CDR2: MNHEY, SVGAGI. The CDR3 has 17 residues. CDR3 loop: CASSTPFPDRSGTEAFF. CDR3 DNA: TGTGCCAGCAGCACACCCTTTCCCGACAGGTCGGGAACTGAAGCTTTCTTT.

In this sample, this clonotype turned up a few times. This chain uses TRBV7-8 with TRBJ1-6; D not resolved. Deletions cut 4 bases from V and 6 bases from J, with 13 bases between. Per germline, CDR1 SGHVS and CDR2 FQNEAQ. This CDR3 contains 15 residues. The CDR3 is CASSSPGSINSPLHF. The CDR3 nucleotides are TGTGCCAGCAGCTCTCCCGGGAGCATTAATTCACCCCTCCACTTT.

The chain recombines TRBV28 with TRBJ2-2, with 8 bases matching TRBD1. V lost 4 bases, J lost 4 bases, and 11 bases stayed unmatched. The CDR3 extends over 17 amino acids. The germline CDR1 and CDR2 sequences are MDHEN and SYDVKM. The chain's CDR3 is CASSWAAGTGRTGELFF. In DNA, the CDR3 is TGTGCCAGCAGTTGGGCAGCCGGGACAGGTCGCACCGGGGAGCTGTTTTTT.